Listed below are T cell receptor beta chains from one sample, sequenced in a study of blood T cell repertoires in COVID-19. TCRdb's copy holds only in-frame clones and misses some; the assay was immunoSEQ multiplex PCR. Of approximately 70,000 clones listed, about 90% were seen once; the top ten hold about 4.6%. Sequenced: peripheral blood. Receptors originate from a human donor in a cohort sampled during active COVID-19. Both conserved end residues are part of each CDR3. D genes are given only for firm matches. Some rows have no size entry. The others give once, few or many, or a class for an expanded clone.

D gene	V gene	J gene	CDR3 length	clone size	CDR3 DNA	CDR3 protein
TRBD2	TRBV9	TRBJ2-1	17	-	TGTGCCAGCAGCGTAGTGGGCGGTAGCGGGAGATTCGATGAGCAGTTCTTC	CASSVVGGSGRFDEQFF
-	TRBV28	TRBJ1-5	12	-	TGTGCCATATCAGGGGCCAATCAGCCCCAGCATTTT	CAISGANQPQHF
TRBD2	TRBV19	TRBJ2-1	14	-	TGTGCCACCTCTGAGCGGGAGGTGGGTAATGAGCAGTTCTTC	CATSEREVGNEQFF
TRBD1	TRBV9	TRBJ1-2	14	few	TGTGCCAGCAGCGCAATGGGACAGCTATATGGCTACACCTTC	CASSAMGQLYGYTF
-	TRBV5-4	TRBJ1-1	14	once	TGTGCCAGCAGCGCTCCGCCGTCCCTCGGTGAAGCTTTCTTT	CASSAPPSLGEAFF
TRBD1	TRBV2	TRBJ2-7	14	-	TGTGCCAGCAGCGCAAGGACAGGGTGGCGAGAGCAGTACTTC	CASSARTGWREQYF
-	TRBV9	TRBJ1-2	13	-	TGTGCCAGCAGCTCCCGGGTGTTTGGGGGCTACACCTTC	CASSSRVFGGYTF
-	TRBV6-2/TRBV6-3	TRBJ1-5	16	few	TGTGCCAGCAGCCCTCAAACAGGGTTGATGGATCAGCCCCAGCATTTT	CASSPQTGLMDQPQHF
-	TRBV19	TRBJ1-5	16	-	TGTGCCAGTAGTAAGCAGGGCCGAAATAGCAATCAGCCCCAGCATTTT	CASSKQGRNSNQPQHF
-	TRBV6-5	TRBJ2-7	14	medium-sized	TGTGCCAGCAGTTACTCGGCCAGGGGCTACGAGCAGTACTTC	CASSYSARGYEQYF
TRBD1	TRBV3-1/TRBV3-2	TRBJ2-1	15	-	TGTGCCAGCAGCCCCGACAGGGCCTCCTACAATGAGCAGTTCTTC	CASSPDRASYNEQFF
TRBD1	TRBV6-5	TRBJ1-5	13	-	TGTGCCAGCAGAACAGGGGGGAATCAGCCCCAGCATTTT	CASRTGGNQPQHF
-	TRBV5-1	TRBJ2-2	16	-	TGCGCCAGCAGCTTGGGAGCCAGGGTGAACACCGGGGAGCTGTTTTTT	CASSLGARVNTGELFF
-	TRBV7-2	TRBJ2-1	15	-	TGTGCCAGCACGCCCGGCAGGGAACCCTACAATGAGCAGTTCTTC	CASTPGREPYNEQFF
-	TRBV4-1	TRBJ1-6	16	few	TGCGCCAGCAGCCAAGAAGGGGTGGCCTATAATTCACCCCTCCACTTT	CASSQEGVAYNSPLHF
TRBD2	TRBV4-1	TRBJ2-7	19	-	TGCGCCAGCAGCCAAGAAAGTAAGGGACTAGCGGAAAGCTCCTACGAGCAGTACTTC	CASSQESKGLAESSYEQYF
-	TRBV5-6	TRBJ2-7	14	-	TGTGCCAGCAGCTTGGGAAGTAGTCTCTACGAGCAGTACTTC	CASSLGSSLYEQYF
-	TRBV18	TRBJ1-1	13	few	TGTGCCAGCTCACCCGGGGTGCGGACTGAAGCTTTCTTT	CASSPGVRTEAFF
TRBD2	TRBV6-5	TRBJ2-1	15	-	TGTGCCAGCAGACGGACTAGCGGCCCGGGGGATGAGCAGTTCTTC	CASRRTSGPGDEQFF
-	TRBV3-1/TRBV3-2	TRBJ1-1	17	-	TGTGCCAGCAGCCAAGATCGGGCGGGCCGGGAGGTTGCTGAAGCTTTCTTT	CASSQDRAGREVAEAFF
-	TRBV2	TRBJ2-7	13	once	TGTGCCAGCGGGTCGGGGAGCTCCTACGAGCAGTACTTC	CASGSGSSYEQYF
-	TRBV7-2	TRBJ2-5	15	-	TGTGCCAGCAGCACCCGACAGACATACCAAGAGACCCAGTACTTC	CASSTRQTYQETQYF
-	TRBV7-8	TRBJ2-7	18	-	TGTGCCAGCAGCCCCGAAGGAGTCGCCTCTGATAGCTCCTACGAGCAGTACTTC	CASSPEGVASDSSYEQYF
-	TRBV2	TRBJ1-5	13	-	TGTGCCAGCAGCACCAGGGTTTTGCAGCCCCAGCATTTT	CASSTRVLQPQHF
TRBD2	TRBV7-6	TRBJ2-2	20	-	TGTGCCAGCAGCCAACTTCGGCTAGCGGGGGAACTCGTGAACACCGGGGAGCTGTTTTTT	CASSQLRLAGELVNTGELFF
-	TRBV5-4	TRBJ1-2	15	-	TGTGCCAGCAGCCTGGAAGGCAGCCTAGAGTATGGCTACACCTTC	CASSLEGSLEYGYTF
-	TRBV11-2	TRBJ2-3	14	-	TGTGCCAGCAGCCCCCCCGGGAGAACAGATACGCAGTATTTT	CASSPPGRTDTQYF
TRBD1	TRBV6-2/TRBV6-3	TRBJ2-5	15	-	TGTGCCAGCAGTATCGGACAGGGGGTTTCAGAGACCCAGTACTTC	CASSIGQGVSETQYF
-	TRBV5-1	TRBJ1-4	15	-	TGCGCCAGCAGCTTGGTGGGCAGTCCTAATGAAAAACTGTTTTTT	CASSLVGSPNEKLFF
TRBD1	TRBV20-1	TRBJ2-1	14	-	TGCAGTGCTAGTTGGCCCGGGACAGGCAATGAGCAGTTCTTC	CSASWPGTGNEQFF
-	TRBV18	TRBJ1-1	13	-	TGTGCCAGCTCACCGAGAAGGGGCCCTGAAGCTTTCTTT	CASSPRRGPEAFF
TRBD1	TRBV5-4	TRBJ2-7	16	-	TGTGCCAGCAGCGGAGGACCGGGACAGGGGACGTACGAGCAGTACTTC	CASSGGPGQGTYEQYF
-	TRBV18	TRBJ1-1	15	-	TGTGCCAGCTCACCACTCCTGACACCGGACACTGAAGCTTTCTTT	CASSPLLTPDTEAFF
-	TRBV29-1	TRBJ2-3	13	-	TGCAGCGTTGGGGAGCTTAGCACAGATACGCAGTATTTT	CSVGELSTDTQYF
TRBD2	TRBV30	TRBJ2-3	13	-	TGTGCCTGTACTAGCGCGGCCACAGATACGCAGTATTTT	CACTSAATDTQYF
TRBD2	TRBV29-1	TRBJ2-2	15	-	TGCAGCGTTAGGACTAGCGGGGTAAACACCGGGGAGCTGTTTTTT	CSVRTSGVNTGELFF
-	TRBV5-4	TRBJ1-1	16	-	TGTGCCAGCAGCTTCTACACCTGGGCCGGGGGCACTGAAGCTTTCTTT	CASSFYTWAGGTEAFF
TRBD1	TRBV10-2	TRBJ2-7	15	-	TGCGCCAGCAGTGGTGGAACAGGGGCCACCTACGAGCAGTACTTC	CASSGGTGATYEQYF
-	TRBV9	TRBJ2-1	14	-	TGTGCCAGCAGCGGACGACTAGGGTACAATGAGCAGTTCTTC	CASSGRLGYNEQFF
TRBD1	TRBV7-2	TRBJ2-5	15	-	TGTGCCAGCAGCTTAGACAGGGGAATGGGAGAGACCCAGTACTTC	CASSLDRGMGETQYF
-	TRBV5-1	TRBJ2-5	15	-	TGCGCCAGCAGCTTGGGAGGGATGGTGAAGGAGACCCAGTACTTC	CASSLGGMVKETQYF
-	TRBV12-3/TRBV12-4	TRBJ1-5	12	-	TGTGCCAGCGGGAGGGGCGGGCAGCCCCAGCATTTT	CASGRGGQPQHF
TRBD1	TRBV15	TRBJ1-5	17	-	TGTGCCACCAGCACGATACAGGGGGCGCGTGGCAATCAGCCCCAGCATTTT	CATSTIQGARGNQPQHF
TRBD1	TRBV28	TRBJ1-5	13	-	TGTGCCAGCAGTTGGACAGGGGTTCAGCCCCAGCATTTT	CASSWTGVQPQHF
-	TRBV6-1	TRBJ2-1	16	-	TGTGCCAGCAGTGCTATCCGACTCATACGGCCCAATGAGCAGTTCTTC	CASSAIRLIRPNEQFF
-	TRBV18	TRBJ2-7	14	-	TGTGCCAGCTCACCTAGCGTCTCCTCCTACGAGCAGTACTTC	CASSPSVSSYEQYF
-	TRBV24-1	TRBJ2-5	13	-	TGTGCCACCAGTGCCCGAGATAAAGAGACCCAGTACTTC	CATSARDKETQYF
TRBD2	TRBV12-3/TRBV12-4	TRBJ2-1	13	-	TGTGCCAGCACCCGGGGGGGCTACAATGAGCAGTTCTTC	CASTRGGYNEQFF
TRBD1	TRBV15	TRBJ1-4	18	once	TGTGCCACCAGCAGTTTGGGAGGGGACAGGGAGTATAATGAAAAACTGTTTTTT	CATSSLGGDREYNEKLFF
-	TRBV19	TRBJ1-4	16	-	TGTGCCAGTAGTGGCAACGCGGAGGTCACTAATGAAAAACTGTTTTTT	CASSGNAEVTNEKLFF
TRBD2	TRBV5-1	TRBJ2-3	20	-	TGCGCCAGCAGCTCCGCCGCCGGGACTAGCGGGGGGGAGGATATAGATACGCAGTATTTT	CASSSAAGTSGGEDIDTQYF
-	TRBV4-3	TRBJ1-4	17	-	TGCGCCAGCAGCCAAGAAGTGTCGTCCGGGAGGGATGAAAAACTGTTTTTT	CASSQEVSSGRDEKLFF